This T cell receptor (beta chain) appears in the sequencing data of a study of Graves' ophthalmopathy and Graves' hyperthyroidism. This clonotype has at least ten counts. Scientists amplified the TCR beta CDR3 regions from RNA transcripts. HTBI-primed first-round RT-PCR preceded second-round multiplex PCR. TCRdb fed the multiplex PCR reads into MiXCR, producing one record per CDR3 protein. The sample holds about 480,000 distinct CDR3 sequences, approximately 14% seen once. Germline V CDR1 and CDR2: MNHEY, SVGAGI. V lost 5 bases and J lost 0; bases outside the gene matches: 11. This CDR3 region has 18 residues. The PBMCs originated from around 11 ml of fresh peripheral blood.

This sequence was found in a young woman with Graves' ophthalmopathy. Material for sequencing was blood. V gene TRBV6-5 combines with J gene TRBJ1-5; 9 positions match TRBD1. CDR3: CASSPRDREFLSNQPQHF. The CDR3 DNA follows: TGTGCCAGCAGTCCCCGGGACAGGGAATTTCTTAGCAATCAGCCCCAGCATTTT.